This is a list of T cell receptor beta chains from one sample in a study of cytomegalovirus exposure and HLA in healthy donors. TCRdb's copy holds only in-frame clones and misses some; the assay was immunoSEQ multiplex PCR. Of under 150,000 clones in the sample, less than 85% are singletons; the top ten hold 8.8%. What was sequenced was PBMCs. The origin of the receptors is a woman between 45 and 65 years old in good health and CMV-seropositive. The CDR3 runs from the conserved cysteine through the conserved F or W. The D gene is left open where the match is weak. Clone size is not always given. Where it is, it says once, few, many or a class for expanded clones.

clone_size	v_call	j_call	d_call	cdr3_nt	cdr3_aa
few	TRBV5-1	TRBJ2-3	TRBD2	TGCGCCAGCAGCTTGCAGCGGGGGCTCACAGATACGCAGTATTTT	CASSLQRGLTDTQYF
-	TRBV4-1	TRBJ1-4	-	TGCGCCAGCAGCCAAGATCAGGGCGGAAATAATGAAAAACTGTTTTTT	CASSQDQGGNNEKLFF
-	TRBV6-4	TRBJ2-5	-	TGTGCCAGCAGTGAGGCGAGCGGAGCAGAGACCCAGTACTTC	CASSEASGAETQYF
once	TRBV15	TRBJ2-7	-	TGTGCCACCAGCAGAGATCCCCCCCCCGGGTCCTACGAGCAGTACTTC	CATSRDPPPGSYEQYF
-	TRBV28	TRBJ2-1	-	TGTGCCAGCAGCTGGGCGTCTCGGGAGCAGTTCTTC	CASSWASREQFF
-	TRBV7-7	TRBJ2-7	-	TGTGCTAGCAGCTGGGGGACTCCGGACTCCTACGAGCAGTACTTC	CASSWGTPDSYEQYF
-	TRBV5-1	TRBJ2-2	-	TGCGCCAGCAGCTTGGAGCAGAACACCGGGGAGCTGTTTTTT	CASSLEQNTGELFF
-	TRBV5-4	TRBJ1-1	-	TGTGCCAGCAGCTTGTGGGACGGGAGTGAAGCTTTCTTT	CASSLWDGSEAFF
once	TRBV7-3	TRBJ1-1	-	TGTGCCAGCAGCTCGCCGCAGATCCCTGAAGCTTTCTTT	CASSSPQIPEAFF
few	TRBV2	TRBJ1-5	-	TGTGCCAGCAGAAAGACAAGATACCTCAATCAGCCCCAGCATTTT	CASRKTRYLNQPQHF
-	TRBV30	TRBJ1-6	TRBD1	TGTGCCTGGTCGACAGGGTCTCAGACACCCCTCCACTTT	CAWSTGSQTPLHF
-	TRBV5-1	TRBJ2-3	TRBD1	TGCGCCAGCAGCCATGGGACAGGGTCAGATACGCAGTATTTT	CASSHGTGSDTQYF
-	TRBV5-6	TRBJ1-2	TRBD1	TGTGCCAGCAGCGACGGGACAGGGGTAGGCTATGGCTACACCTTC	CASSDGTGVGYGYTF
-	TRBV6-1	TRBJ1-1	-	TGTGCCAGCAGGGTCAGTGGGAACACTGAAGCTTTCTTT	CASRVSGNTEAFF
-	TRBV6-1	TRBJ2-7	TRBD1	TGTGCCAGCAGTTTGGACAGGGGGCAAGACGAGCAGTACTTC	CASSLDRGQDEQYF
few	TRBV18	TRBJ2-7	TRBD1	TGTGCCAGCTCCGTCCGGGACAGGGAGTACTTC	CASSVRDREYF
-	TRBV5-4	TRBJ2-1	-	TGTGCCAGCAGTCTTGAACCTCGGGGTATTAACAATGAGCAGTTCTTC	CASSLEPRGINNEQFF
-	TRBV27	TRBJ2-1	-	TGTGCCAGCAGTTTACCCGGGGGTCAGGAGCAGTTCTTC	CASSLPGGQEQFF
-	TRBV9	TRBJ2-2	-	TGTGCCAGCAGCTTGGGACTTAGGAACACCGGGGAGCTGTTTTTT	CASSLGLRNTGELFF
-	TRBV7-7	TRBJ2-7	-	TGTGCTAGCAGCTCTCTCGAGGGGGTAACCGAGCAGTACTTC	CASSSLEGVTEQYF
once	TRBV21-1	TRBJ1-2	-	TGTGCCAGCAGCAAAGTTCTGCGGGACGGGCCACGTACCTTC	CASSKVLRDGPRTF
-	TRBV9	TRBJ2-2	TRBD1	TGTGCCAGCAGCGTAGAAGGGGGACAGGACACCGGGGAGCTGTTTTTT	CASSVEGGQDTGELFF
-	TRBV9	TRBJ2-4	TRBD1	TGTGCCAGCTCCGAGGGGGCAATAGCCAAAAACATTCAGTACTTC	CASSEGAIAKNIQYF
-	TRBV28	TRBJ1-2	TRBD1	TGTGCCAGCAGCCCGACAGGGGGCTATGGCTACACCTTC	CASSPTGGYGYTF
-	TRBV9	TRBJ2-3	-	TGTGCCAGCAGCGTAGCGAGGGTAGGCACAGATACGCAGTATTTT	CASSVARVGTDTQYF
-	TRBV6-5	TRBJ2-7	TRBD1	TGTGCCAGCAGACGGACAGGGGGCTCCTACGAGCAGTACTTC	CASRRTGGSYEQYF
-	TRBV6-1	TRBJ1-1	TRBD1	TGTGCCAGCAGTGACAGGGGGTTGAACACTGAAGCTTTCTTT	CASSDRGLNTEAFF
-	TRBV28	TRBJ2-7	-	TGTGCCAGCAGTTCTCTCAGGATAGGTCAATACGAGCAGTACTTC	CASSSLRIGQYEQYF
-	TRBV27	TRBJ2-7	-	TGTGCCAGCAGTTTGGTGGGCGCACCCTACGAGCAGTACTTC	CASSLVGAPYEQYF
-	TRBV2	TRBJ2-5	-	TGTGCCAGCATAAGGGGCACACAAGAGACCCAGTACTTC	CASIRGTQETQYF
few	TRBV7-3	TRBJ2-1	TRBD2	TGTGCCAGCAGCCGGGGGGGGGAGCAGTTCTTC	CASSRGGEQFF
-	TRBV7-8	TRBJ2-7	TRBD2	TGTGCCAGCAGCTTACGCGGGGGGGGCTACGAGCAGTACTTC	CASSLRGGGYEQYF
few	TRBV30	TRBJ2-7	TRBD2	TGTGCCTGGAGTGTTTGGGGGGGACGGTCCTACGAGCAGTACTTC	CAWSVWGGRSYEQYF
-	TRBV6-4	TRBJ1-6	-	TGTGCCAGCAGTGACTCGTCACAGGGTTCACCCCTCCACTTT	CASSDSSQGSPLHF
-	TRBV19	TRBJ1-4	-	TGTGCCAGTAGTAGCGGCAGAGCTAATGAAAAACTGTTTTTT	CASSSGRANEKLFF
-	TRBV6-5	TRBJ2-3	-	TGTGCCAGCAGTTATAGAAACGAACTGGATACGCAGTATTTT	CASSYRNELDTQYF
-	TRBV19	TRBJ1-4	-	TGTGCCAGTAGTCCTACAGGGCTCGAAAGGGAAAAACTGTTTTTT	CASSPTGLEREKLFF
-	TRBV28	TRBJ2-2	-	TGTGCCAGCAGTTTATCCTCCACCGGGGAGCTGTTTTTT	CASSLSSTGELFF
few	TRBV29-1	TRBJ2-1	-	TGCAGCGTCGTCAGGGGCTACAATGAGCAGTTCTTC	CSVVRGYNEQFF
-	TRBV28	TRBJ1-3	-	TGTGCCAGCAGTTTCAGTACTGGAAACACCATATATTTT	CASSFSTGNTIYF
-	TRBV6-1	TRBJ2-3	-	TGTGCCAGCAGTGAAGCTTCGGGGGGCGGCACAGATACGCAGTATTTT	CASSEASGGGTDTQYF
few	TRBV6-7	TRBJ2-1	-	TGTGCCAGCAGTTACTCGAAGGTAGCTAGGTGCAATGAGCAGTTCTTC	CASSYSKVARCNEQFF
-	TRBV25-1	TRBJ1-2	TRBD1	TGTGCCAGCAGTGCCCCGGGGAACAGGGGGCTAATGGCTGGCTACACCTTC	CASSAPGNRGLMAGYTF
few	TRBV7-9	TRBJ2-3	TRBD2	TGTGCCAGAAGGGAGGGGCCGTGGACAGATACGCAGTATTTT	CARREGPWTDTQYF
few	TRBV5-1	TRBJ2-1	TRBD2	TGCGCCAGCAGCTTTCCCGGGACTAGCGCCCACAATGAGCAGTTCTTC	CASSFPGTSAHNEQFF
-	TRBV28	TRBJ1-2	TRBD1	TGTGCCAGCAGTTTATCCGACAGGGTGAGCGGCTACACCTTC	CASSLSDRVSGYTF
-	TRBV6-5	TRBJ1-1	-	TGTGCCAGCAGTTACCAGATGAACACTGAAGCTTTCTTT	CASSYQMNTEAFF
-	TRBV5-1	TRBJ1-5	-	TGCGCCAGCAGCTTACAGGTGGGGCAGCCCCAGCATTTT	CASSLQVGQPQHF
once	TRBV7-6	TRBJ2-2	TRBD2	TGTGCCAGCAGCTTAGAGGGTAGCGGGGGTCGGTACACCGGGGAGCTGTTTTTT	CASSLEGSGGRYTGELFF
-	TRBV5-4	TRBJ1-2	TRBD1	TGTGCCAGCAGCTTGCAGGGGGCGGGTGGCTACACCTTC	CASSLQGAGGYTF
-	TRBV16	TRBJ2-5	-	TGTGCCAGCAGCCAATCGCGGGAGACCCAGTACTTC	CASSQSRETQYF
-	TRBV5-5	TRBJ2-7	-	TGTGCCAGCAGCCTCATCGCAGGGCACGAGCAGTACTTC	CASSLIAGHEQYF
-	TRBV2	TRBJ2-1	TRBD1	TGTGCCAGCAGTGAAGGAACGGGGCTAGTCTCCAGGGGGAATGAGCAGTTCTTC	CASSEGTGLVSRGNEQFF
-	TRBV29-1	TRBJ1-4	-	TGCAGCGTTGAAGTTGGCCAGCGGCTGTTTTTT	CSVEVGQRLFF